The 2 T cell receptor beta chains in this list originate from one sample, sequenced in a study of human T cells and chemical hapten exposure. Whole blood that had not been fractionated was the source of extracted total RNA. TCRdb re-called the 5' RACE reads with MiXCR, one entry per CDR3 protein. Of under 150,000 distinct CDR3 sequences in the sample, roughly 19% were seen once. The receptors were sampled from a human donor in good health.

The gene calls are TRBV18 and TRBJ1-3; D may be TRBD1 (5 bases). Germline values: CDR1 KGHSH, CDR2 LQKENI. This CDR3 spans 16 amino acids. V lost 1 base and J 4 bases, leaving 14 bases between the germline ends. The DNA of the CDR3 is TGTGCCAGCTCACCACTGCGGGGGACGGAAGGAAACACCATATATTTT. Translated: CASSPLRGTEGNTIYF.

This clonotype was recorded only once. This chain connects TRBV28 to TRBJ2-1; tentatively, D is TRBD2 (6 bases). V was cut by 6 bases and J by 2 bases, with 17 bases left in between. Germline V gene sequence: CDR1 MDHEN, CDR2 SYDVKM. CDR3 length: 16 residues. CDR3 sequence: CASSFLGLATYNEQFF. DNA for the CDR3: TGTGCCAGCAGCTTTCTCGGGCTAGCGACCTACAATGAGCAGTTCTTC.